This T cell receptor (beta chain) comes out of a study of brain metastases from non-small cell lung cancer. Findings and caveats of the study: Fewer infiltrating T cells were found in brain metastases than primaries. In about 64% of brain metastases, T-cell clones were expanded compared with matched primary tumors. TCR repertoires overlapped largely between brain metastases and matched primaries.

Produced via immunoSEQ multiplex PCR; TCRdb's table is partial and in-frame only. The sample includes approximately 3,500 clones, 80% to 90% seen only once; the top ten take roughly 3.1%. Notes on this clone: What it binds is unknown.

CDR3 length: 15 amino acids. Germline V gene lookup returns CDR1 SGHTA and CDR2 FQGNSA. V was clipped by 5 bases and J by 8 bases, with 18 bases between them. The receptor's source is a donor over 35 with non-small cell lung cancer. This chain joins TRBV7-2 and TRBJ1-4, with a tentative D call TRBD1 (5 bases). Sequences were obtained from primary lung tumor tissue. The CDR3 loop reads CASSRRPLGGEKLFF. The CDR3 DNA reads as TGTGCCAGCAGCCGTCGTCCGTTGGGGGGGGAAAAACTGTTTTTT.